This TCR beta chain was sequenced during a study of T cell responses to AZD1222 COVID-19 vaccine. Study findings and constraints: Nearly half of spike-specific TCRs reportedly target variant regions that are unmutated in the B.1.351 and B.1.1.7 variants.

Sequenced by immunoSEQ multiplex PCR; TCRdb stores in-frame clones only, minus some. Of approximately 100,000 clones in the sample, around nine tenths were seen once. This CDR3 has 16 amino acids. In germline, CDR1 is SNHLY, CDR2 FYNNEI. V was shortened by 3 bases and J by 6 bases, with 17 bases between the two germline ends. This clone was detected a few times. Its target is unknown. This TCR was sampled from an adult in good health. The chain uses TRBV2 and TRBJ2-2; no clear D. This sample comprised peripheral blood, obtained on day 0 of AZD1222 vaccination. CDR3 DNA sequence: TGTGCCAGCAGTGAGGGTGAGAGTTCTACGGCCGGGGAGCTGTTTTTT. Translated, it gives CASSEGESSTAGELFF.